The present TCR beta chain was sequenced within a study of T cells in tuberculosis. The repertoire was sequenced with immunoSEQ multiplex PCR; TCRdb's copy has only in-frame clones and lacks some. The table lists 30,000 to 35,000 clones, 92% of them singletons. Indicated time point: new active TB diagnosis, blood taken before or within 7 days of starting treatment. General observations from the study: GEM motif frequencies gave over 60% accuracy; the GMM repertoire gave roughly 85%. Active tuberculosis cases were adults; controls were adolescents. GMM-specific TCRs were nearer to active tuberculosis alpha repertoires, suggesting expansion.

V was clipped by 8 bases and J by 8 bases; unmatched bases: 12. This CDR3 is built from 14 residues. Germline CDR1 and CDR2: MNHEY and SMNVEV (reference sequence). As regards this clone: Its antigen is not known.

The sequence came from an adult with tuberculosis. Some clones in this sample may be carry-over from other donors' samples. This rearrangement joins TRBV27 to TRBJ1-2; TRBD1 agrees at 9 bases. Sequenced here: PBMCs, sampled at tuberculosis diagnosis. The CDR3: CASRIDTGGGGYTF. DNA of the CDR3: TGTGCCAGCCGTATCGACACAGGGGGCGGGGGCTACACCTTC.